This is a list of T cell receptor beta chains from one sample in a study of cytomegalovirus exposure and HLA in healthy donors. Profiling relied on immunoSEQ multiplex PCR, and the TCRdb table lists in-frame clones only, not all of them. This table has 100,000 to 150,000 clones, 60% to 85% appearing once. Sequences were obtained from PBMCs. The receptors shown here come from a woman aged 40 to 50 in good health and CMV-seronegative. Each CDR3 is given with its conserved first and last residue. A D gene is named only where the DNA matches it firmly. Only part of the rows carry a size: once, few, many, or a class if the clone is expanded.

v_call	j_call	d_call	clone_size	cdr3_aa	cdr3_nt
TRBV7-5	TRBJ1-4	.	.	CVRSRRDRGEDYRF	TGTGTCAGAAGCCGCCGGGACAGGGGCGAGGATTACCGTTTT
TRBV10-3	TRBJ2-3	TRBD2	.	CAIRGDSGISSTDTQYF	TGTGCCATCAGGGGGGATAGCGGGATCTCTAGCACAGATACGCAGTATTTT
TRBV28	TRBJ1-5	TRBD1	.	CASNRRDRNQPQHF	TGTGCCAGCAACCGCCGGGACAGGAATCAGCCCCAGCATTTT
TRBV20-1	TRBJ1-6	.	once	CSARGTVGTTF	TGCAGTGCTAGAGGGACAGTCGGGACCACTTTT
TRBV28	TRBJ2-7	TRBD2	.	CASGGGRLYEQYF	TGTGCCAGCGGCGGGGGGCGCCTTTACGAGCAGTACTTC
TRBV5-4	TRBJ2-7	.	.	CASSLSSQGIPYEQYF	TGTGCCAGCAGCTTGAGTAGTCAGGGGATTCCCTACGAGCAGTACTTC
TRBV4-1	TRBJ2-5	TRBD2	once	CASSQELAGANQETQYF	TGCGCCAGCAGCCAAGAACTAGCGGGGGCGAACCAAGAGACCCAGTACTTC
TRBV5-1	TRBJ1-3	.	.	CASRRSAASGNTIYF	TGCGCCAGCAGGCGATCGGCGGCCTCTGGAAACACCATATATTTT
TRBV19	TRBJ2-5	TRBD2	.	CASSLSSGTETQYF	TGTGCCAGTAGTCTCAGTAGCGGGACAGAGACCCAGTACTTC
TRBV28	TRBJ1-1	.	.	CASSALYLWTDLNTEAFF	TGTGCCAGCAGTGCCCTATACCTTTGGACAGACTTGAACACTGAAGCTTTCTTT
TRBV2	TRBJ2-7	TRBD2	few	CATLGGGRTSGPAKIPSYEQYF	TGTGCCACCCTGGGGGGGGGCCGGACTAGCGGGCCTGCTAAGATACCCTCCTACGAGCAGTACTTC
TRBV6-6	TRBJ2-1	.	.	CASSYSRGHGYNEQFF	TGTGCCAGCAGTTACTCAAGGGGTCACGGCTACAATGAGCAGTTCTTC
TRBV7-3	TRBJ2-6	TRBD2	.	CASSLFGGALSGANVLTF	TGTGCCAGCAGCCTCTTCGGGGGGGCCCTCTCTGGGGCCAACGTCCTGACTTTC
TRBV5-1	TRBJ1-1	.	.	CASSPTGRSDTEAFF	TGCGCCAGCAGCCCAACAGGGAGAAGCGACACTGAAGCTTTCTTT
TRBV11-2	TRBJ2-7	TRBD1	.	CASSDNRGGNEQYF	TGTGCCAGCAGCGACAACAGGGGTGGCAACGAGCAGTACTTC
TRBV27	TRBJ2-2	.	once	CASSFLRATPNTGELFF	TGTGCCAGCAGTTTTCTTCGAGCCACGCCGAACACCGGGGAGCTGTTTTTT
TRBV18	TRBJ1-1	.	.	CASSPGEDTEAFF	TGTGCCAGCTCACCGGGGGAGGACACTGAAGCTTTCTTT
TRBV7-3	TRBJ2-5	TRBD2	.	CASSSSGVETQYF	TGTGCCAGCAGCAGTAGCGGGGTCGAGACCCAGTACTTC
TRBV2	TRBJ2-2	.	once	CASRGGRAGTGELFF	TGTGCCAGCAGGGGGGGGCGAGCGGGCACCGGGGAGCTGTTTTTT
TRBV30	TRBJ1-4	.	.	CAWRDGINEKLFF	TGTGCCTGGAGGGACGGGATTAATGAAAAACTGTTTTTT
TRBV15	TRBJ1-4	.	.	CATSRTPGVGEKLFF	TGTGCCACCAGCAGAACCCCGGGGGTAGGGGAAAAACTGTTTTTT
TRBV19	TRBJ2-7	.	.	CASRRQGGLSSYEQYF	TGTGCCTCTAGAAGGCAGGGGGGACTCAGCTCCTACGAGCAGTACTTC
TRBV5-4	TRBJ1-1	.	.	CAIYAGDPASAFF	TGTGCCATCTACGCGGGGGACCCGGCGAGCGCTTTCTTT
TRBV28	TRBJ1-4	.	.	CASSALDRAHEKLFF	TGTGCCAGCAGTGCTCTAGACAGAGCCCATGAAAAACTGTTTTTT
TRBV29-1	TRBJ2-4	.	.	CSVRGRAKNIQYF	TGCAGCGTTAGGGGTAGGGCCAAAAACATTCAGTACTTC
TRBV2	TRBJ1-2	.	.	CASSVSGEDGYTF	TGTGCCAGCAGTGTTTCGGGGGAGGATGGCTACACCTTC
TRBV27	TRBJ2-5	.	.	CASSFLGAQETQYF	TGTGCCAGCAGTTTTTTAGGAGCACAAGAGACCCAGTACTTC
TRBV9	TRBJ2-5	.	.	CASSVGREETQYF	TGTGCCAGCAGCGTAGGCAGGGAAGAGACCCAGTACTTC
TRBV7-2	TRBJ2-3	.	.	CASSRGGADTQYF	TGTGCCAGCAGCCGAGGGGGGGCAGATACGCAGTATTTT
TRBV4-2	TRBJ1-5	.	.	CASSQGRNGRSGNQPQHF	TGTGCCAGCAGCCAAGGGAGAAACGGCCGAAGCGGCAATCAGCCCCAGCATTTT
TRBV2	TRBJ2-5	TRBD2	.	CATITSGQETQYF	TGTGCCACTATAACTAGCGGTCAAGAGACCCAGTACTTC
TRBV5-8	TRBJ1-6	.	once	CASSSQRGLGSPLHF	TGTGCCAGCAGCTCGCAAAGGGGTTTGGGTTCACCCCTCCACTTT
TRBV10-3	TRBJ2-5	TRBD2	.	CASGGEYQETQYF	TGTGCCTCCGGGGGGGAATACCAAGAGACCCAGTACTTC
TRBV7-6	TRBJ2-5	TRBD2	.	CASILGGSGGETQYF	TGTGCCAGCATACTGGGGGGGTCGGGAGGAGAGACCCAGTACTTC
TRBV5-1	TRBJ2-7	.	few	CASSFGTKTSYEQYF	TGCGCCAGCAGCTTTGGGACAAAGACATCCTACGAGCAGTACTTC
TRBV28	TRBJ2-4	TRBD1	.	CASSLRAGGAKNIQYF	TGTGCCAGCAGTTTAAGGGCAGGGGGAGCCAAAAACATTCAGTACTTC
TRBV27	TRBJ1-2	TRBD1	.	CASSLAPRTGVYGYTF	TGTGCCAGCAGTTTAGCCCCCCGGACAGGGGTGTATGGCTACACCTTC
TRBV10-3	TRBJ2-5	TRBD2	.	CAIRGEGPETQYF	TGTGCCATCAGGGGGGAGGGGCCGGAGACCCAGTACTTC
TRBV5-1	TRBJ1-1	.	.	CASSFAGPNTEAFF	TGCGCCAGCAGCTTCGCGGGGCCGAACACTGAAGCTTTCTTT
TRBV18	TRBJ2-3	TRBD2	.	CASSPPSGGADTQYF	TGTGCCAGCTCACCCCCTAGCGGGGGGGCAGATACGCAGTATTTT
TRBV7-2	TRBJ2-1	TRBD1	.	CASSPGGPGQGSYNEQFF	TGTGCCAGCAGCCCAGGTGGCCCGGGACAGGGATCCTACAATGAGCAGTTCTTC
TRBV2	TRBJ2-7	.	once	CARGVPYEQYF	TGTGCCAGAGGGGTCCCCTACGAGCAGTACTTC
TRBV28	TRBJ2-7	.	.	CASYSPGAYEQYF	TGTGCCAGCTATTCTCCAGGGGCCTACGAGCAGTACTTC
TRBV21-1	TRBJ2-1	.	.	CASSKATGTNYNEQFF	TGTGCCAGCAGCAAAGCCACCGGGACAAATTACAATGAGCAGTTCTTC
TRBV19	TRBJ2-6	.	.	CASSNPGQGSTGANVLTF	TGTGCCAGTAGTAACCCGGGTCAAGGTTCGACTGGGGCCAACGTCCTGACTTTC
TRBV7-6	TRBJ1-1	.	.	CASSLGKAGVGSEAFF	TGTGCCAGCAGCTTAGGGAAGGCAGGGGTGGGATCTGAAGCTTTCTTT
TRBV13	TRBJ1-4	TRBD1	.	CASSLVGATGGGEKLFF	TGTGCCAGCAGCTTAGTGGGTGCCACAGGGGGCGGTGAAAAACTGTTTTTT
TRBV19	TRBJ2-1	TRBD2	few	CASMRTSGRDEQFF	TGTGCCAGTATGAGGACTAGCGGGAGAGATGAGCAGTTCTTC
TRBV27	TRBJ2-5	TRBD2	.	CASSPPRLAGRQETQYF	TGTGCCAGCAGTCCGCCTCGACTAGCGGGAAGGCAGGAGACCCAGTACTTC
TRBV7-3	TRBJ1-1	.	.	CASSLISGTEAFF	TGTGCCAGCAGCTTAATATCGGGCACTGAAGCTTTCTTT
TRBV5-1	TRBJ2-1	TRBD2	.	CASSLVLAGAMSSYNEQFF	TGCGCCAGCAGCTTAGTCCTAGCGGGGGCCATGAGCTCCTACAATGAGCAGTTCTTC
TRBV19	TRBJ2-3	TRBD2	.	CASSSSGGYTDTQYF	TGTGCCAGTAGTTCGAGCGGGGGCTACACAGATACGCAGTATTTT
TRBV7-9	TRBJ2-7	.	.	CASTSSWGDGYEQYF	TGTGCCAGCACCTCCAGTTGGGGCGACGGTTACGAGCAGTACTTC
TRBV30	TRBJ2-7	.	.	CAWRPKHYEQYF	TGTGCCTGGAGACCGAAACACTACGAGCAGTACTTC
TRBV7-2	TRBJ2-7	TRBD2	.	CASSFVLAGAYEQYF	TGTGCCAGCAGCTTCGTACTAGCGGGGGCCTACGAGCAGTACTTC
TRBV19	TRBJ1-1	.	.	CASSISPRAGTEAFF	TGTGCCAGTAGTATATCACCCAGGGCCGGCACTGAAGCTTTCTTT
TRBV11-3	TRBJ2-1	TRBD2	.	CASSSRRLAGDEQFF	TGTGCCAGCAGCTCCAGACGACTAGCGGGGGACGAGCAGTTCTTC
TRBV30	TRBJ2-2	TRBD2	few	CASPREGVAGELFF	TGTGCCTCCCCCCGGGAGGGGGTAGCCGGGGAGCTGTTTTTT
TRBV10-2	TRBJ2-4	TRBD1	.	CASGEGQAVLIQYF	TGCGCCAGCGGGGAAGGACAGGCCGTACTTATTCAGTACTTC